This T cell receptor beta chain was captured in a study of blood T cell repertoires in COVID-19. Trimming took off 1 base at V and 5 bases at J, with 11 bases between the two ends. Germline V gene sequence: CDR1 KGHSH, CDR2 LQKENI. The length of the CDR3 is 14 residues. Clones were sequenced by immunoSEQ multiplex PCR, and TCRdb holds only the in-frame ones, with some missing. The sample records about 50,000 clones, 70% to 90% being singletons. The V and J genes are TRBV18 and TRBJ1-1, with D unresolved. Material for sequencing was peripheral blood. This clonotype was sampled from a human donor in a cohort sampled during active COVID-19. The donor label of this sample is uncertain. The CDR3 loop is CASSPQGAGTEAFF. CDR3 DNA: TGTGCCAGCTCACCACAGGGCGCGGGGACTGAAGCTTTCTTT.